This is a list of T cell receptor beta chains from one sample in a study of T cell responses to AZD1222 COVID-19 vaccine. Repertoires were generated with immunoSEQ multiplex PCR, while TCRdb's copy carries only in-frame clones and drops some. The table records over 100,000 clones, roughly 90% of them present only once. The source was peripheral blood, collected on day 0 of AZD1222 vaccination. These receptors came from an adult in good health. Both conserved end residues are part of each CDR3. A D gene is named only where the DNA matches it firmly. A row's size may be missing; if present it is once, few, many or a size class.

j_gene,abundance,d_gene,v_gene,CDR3aa,CDR3nt
TRBJ1-5,.,.,TRBV15,CATSTMFQPQHF,TGTGCCACCAGCACTATGTTTCAGCCCCAGCATTTT
TRBJ1-4,.,TRBD1,TRBV5-1,CASSGTVHEKLFF,TGCGCCAGCAGCGGGACAGTGCATGAAAAACTGTTTTTT
TRBJ1-4,.,.,TRBV6-5,CASKAIRGNEKLFF,TGTGCCAGCAAAGCGATTAGGGGGAATGAAAAACTGTTTTTT
TRBJ1-2,.,.,TRBV15,CATSRADLGQYGYTF,TGTGCCACCAGCAGAGCGGACCTTGGACAGTATGGCTACACCTTC
TRBJ1-2,.,.,TRBV12-5,CASGLTRGGGAGYTF,TGTGCTAGTGGTTTGACCCGTGGGGGCGGGGCTGGCTACACCTTC
TRBJ1-2,.,.,TRBV25-1,CASSDPAGGLVGYTF,TGTGCCAGCAGTGATCCCGCGGGGGGGCTGGTTGGCTACACCTTC
TRBJ1-3,.,.,TRBV7-2,CASSLVPGVGNTIYF,TGTGCCAGCAGCTTAGTTCCAGGTGTCGGAAACACCATATATTTT
TRBJ1-1,.,.,TRBV30,CAWSVFAGTEAFF,TGTGCCTGGAGTGTATTCGCAGGCACTGAAGCTTTCTTT
TRBJ2-1,.,TRBD2,TRBV27,CASSWTSSYNEQFF,TGTGCCAGCAGCTGGACTAGCTCCTACAATGAGCAGTTCTTC
TRBJ1-2,.,.,TRBV5-6,CASSFRTARYGYTF,TGTGCCAGCAGTTTCAGGACCGCTAGATATGGCTACACCTTC
TRBJ1-4,.,.,TRBV7-8,CASSLGDEKLFF,TGTGCCAGCAGCTTAGGCGATGAAAAACTGTTTTTT
TRBJ1-5,.,TRBD1,TRBV24-1,CATSGEGQGNQPQHF,TGTGCCACCAGCGGGGAGGGACAGGGAAATCAGCCCCAGCATTTT
TRBJ2-7,.,.,TRBV28,CASSLPTYEQYF,TGTGCCAGCAGTTTACCGACCTACGAGCAGTACTTC
TRBJ2-1,.,TRBD1,TRBV28,CASSFGTGVNEQFF,TGTGCCAGCAGTTTCGGGACAGGGGTCAATGAGCAGTTCTTC
TRBJ1-6,.,.,TRBV24-1,CATSDLRTSYNSPLHF,TGTGCCACCAGTGATTTGAGGACCTCCTATAATTCACCCCTCCACTTT
TRBJ1-3,.,.,TRBV3-1/TRBV3-2,CASSQRQGGNTIYF,TGTGCCAGCAGCCAACGCCAGGGTGGAAACACCATATATTTT
TRBJ1-2,.,.,TRBV29-1,CSVEGYGYTF,TGCAGCGTTGAGGGCTATGGCTACACCTTC
TRBJ2-1,few,TRBD2,TRBV4-1,CASSQGLAGGPHNEQFF,TGCGCCAGCAGCCAGGGACTAGCGGGGGGCCCCCACAATGAGCAGTTCTTC
TRBJ2-3,.,.,TRBV2,CASRERQGTDTQYF,TGTGCCAGCAGGGAGCGACAGGGCACAGATACGCAGTATTTT
TRBJ2-1,once,.,TRBV29-1,CSVIGKGDEQFF,TGCAGCGTCATAGGAAAAGGAGATGAGCAGTTCTTC